Presented here are 23 T cell receptor beta chains from one specimen sequenced in a study of vaccination and CD4 T cells after COVID-19. What these receptors recognize is not known. At the Johns Hopkins FTIC core, DNA taken from cultured CD4+ T cells was sequenced by way of the Oncomine TCR Beta short-read assay. MiXCR was run by TCRdb on the PCR reads, yielding one entry per CDR3 protein. The sample records under 20,000 distinct CDR3 sequences, about 70% being singletons. Sample treatment: approximately 10-day PBMC culture with coronavirus spike peptide pools or control peptides (ViraFEST assay). Sequencing was carried out using CD4+ T cells from blood, cultured in vitro. The receptors were gathered from a human donor who had recovered from COVID-19.

The chain links TRBV7-2 to TRBJ2-7; possibly TRBD1 or TRBD2 for D (5 bases each). The J call is uncertain, as TRBJ2-5 better fits the DNA end. The CDR3 has 16 residues. Germline V gives CDR1 SGHTA, CDR2 FQGNSA. The DNA of the CDR3 is TGTGCCAGCAGCTTAGTAGGTCCGGGGCTAAGGGAGACCCAGTACTTC. Protein product: CASSLVGPGLRETQYF.

The chain couples TRBV20-1 to TRBJ2-5; perhaps TRBD2 as D (6 bases). The germline V gene has CDR1 DFQATT and CDR2 SNEGSKA (reference sequence). The CDR3 contains 13 residues. V dropped 0 bases and J dropped 4 bases, with 9 bases sitting between them. The DNA for the CDR3 is TGCAGTGCTAGAGATGGGGGACTAGAGACCCAGTACTTC. Residues: CSARDGGLETQYF.

This clonotype was seen a single time. The rearrangement links TRBV6-1 to TRBJ2-7; 7 bases are shared with TRBD1. Germline CDR1 is MNHNS and CDR2 is SASEGT. This CDR3 contains 18 residues. Trimming took 4 bases from V and 0 from J; bases not matched to a gene: 15. The CDR3 nucleotides are TGTGCCAGCAGTGGGAATAGGGGGCAGGGTCGAAGCTCCTACGAGCAGTACTTC. This translates into CASSGNRGQGRSSYEQYF.

The chain uses TRBV19 and TRBJ1-1, with D possibly matching TRBD1 (6 bases). Germline lookup yields CDR1 LNHDA and CDR2 SQIVND (reference sequence). The CDR3 spans 13 residues. V shed 7 bases and J shed 3 bases, with 12 bases lying between them. CDR3 region: CASTTGADTEAFF. CDR3 nucleotides: TGTGCCAGTACTACGGGGGCGGACACTGAAGCTTTCTTT.

The genes are TRBV20-1 and TRBJ1-2, with D maybe TRBD1 (5 bases). Trimming left V 2 bases short and J 8 bases short, with 21 bases between. CDR1 and CDR2 (germline): DFQATT, SNEGSKA (reference sequence). The CDR3 length is 15 residues. The CDR3 nucleotides are TGCAGTGCTAGAAGGCAGGGACGGGGTATAGGCGGCTACACCTTC. The encoded protein is CSARRQGRGIGGYTF.

This rearrangement joins TRBV7-9 to TRBJ2-7, with D possibly being TRBD2 (6 bases). The CDR3 contains 12 residues. Trimming took 5 bases from V and 5 from J, leaving 10 bases between them. Germline V gives CDR1 SEHNR, CDR2 FQNEAQ (reference sequence). The CDR3 DNA follows: TGTGCCAGCAGCGAAACGGGAGACGAGCAGTACTTC. The encoded protein is CASSETGDEQYF. Based on the CDR3 plus reference TRBV7-9 and TRBJ2-7, the full variable domain is DTGVSQNPRHKITKRGQNVTFRCDPISEHNRLYWYRQTLGQGPEFLTYFQNEAQLEKSRLLSDRFSAERPKGSFSTLEIQRTEQGDSAMYLCASSETGDEQYFGPGTRLTVT.

V is TRBV7-6 and J is TRBJ2-7; D gene ambiguous. Germline CDR1 reads SGHVS; CDR2 reads FNYEAQ. V lost 2 bases and J 3 bases, leaving 8 bases between the germline ends. The CDR3 runs to 13 residues. CDR3 protein: CASSLSLDYEQYF. Here the CDR3 DNA reads TGTGCCAGCAGCTTATCCCTAGACTACGAGCAGTACTTC.

CDR3 sequence: CASSFVWNQPQHF. The DNA of the CDR3 is TGTGCCAGCAGTTTTGTGTGGAATCAGCCCCAGCATTTT. J is TRBJ1-5 and V is TRBV27; D not certain. The CDR3 extends over 13 amino acids. V was pared by 3 bases and J by 4 bases, with 7 bases between. Germline V gene lookup returns CDR1 MNHEY and CDR2 SMNVEV (reference sequence).

V usage is TRBV30 and J usage is TRBJ2-7; 8 bases map to TRBD2. Trimming took 4 bases from V and 5 from J; bases not matched to a gene: 13. From germline, CDR1 is GTSNPN and CDR2 SVGIG (reference sequence). The CDR3 spans 15 residues. The CDR3 loop reads CAWNQVGRAPHEQYF. The CDR3 coding sequence is TGTGCCTGGAATCAAGTCGGGAGGGCCCCACACGAGCAGTACTTC.

The CDR3 DNA reads TGCAGTGCTCCGAGGGTCGCCGGGGAGCTGTTTTTT. Translating gives CSAPRVAGELFF. This rearrangement joins TRBV20-1 to TRBJ2-2, with D perhaps matching TRBD2 (5 bases). The CDR3 length is 12 residues. Germline V gene data show CDR1 as DFQATT and CDR2 as SNEGSKA (reference sequence). V was clipped by 5 bases and J by 6 bases, with 10 bases between them.

The rearrangement links TRBV27 to TRBJ2-1; 9 bases align to TRBD2. CDR3 size: 15 residues. Per germline, CDR1 MNHEY and CDR2 SMNVEV (reference sequence). V lost 6 bases and J lost 5; bases outside the gene matches: 8. CDR3 residues: CASSPPTSGHNEQFF. For the CDR3, the DNA is TGTGCCAGCAGCCCGCCGACTAGCGGACACAATGAGCAGTTCTTC.

CDR3 region: CASSIKLAGVWETQYF. CDR3 nucleotides: TGTGCCAGTAGTATAAAACTAGCGGGAGTGTGGGAGACCCAGTACTTC. This chain links TRBV19 with TRBJ2-5; TRBD2 matches at 11 bases. The CDR3 extends over 16 amino acids. From germline, CDR1 is LNHDA and CDR2 SQIVND (reference sequence). V shed 2 bases, J shed 5 bases, and the junction held 7 bases outside the gene matches.

This clonotype has a handful of counts. The chain is built from TRBV5-4 and TRBJ2-1, with 8 bases aligning to TRBD2. Trimming at V came to 0 bases and at J to 9 bases, leaving 5 bases not matched to a gene. Germline assignment: CDR1 SGHNT and CDR2 YYREEE (reference sequence). The CDR3 extends over 14 amino acids. DNA of the CDR3: TGTGCCAGCAGCTTGGAGGTGGCGGGAGGTGAGCAGTTCTTC. This encodes CASSLEVAGGEQFF.

The chain employs TRBV14 and TRBJ1-1, with a weak D call TRBD1 (6 bases). The ends were cut back, 1 base at V and 4 bases at J, with 13 bases in the middle. The CDR3 contains 15 residues. The germline V gene encodes CDR1 SGHDN and CDR2 FVKESK. Written as DNA, the CDR3 is TGTGCCAGCAGCCAAGTCCCGGGGGCAGGCACTGAAGCTTTCTTT. Protein: CASSQVPGAGTEAFF.

In this sample, this clonotype turned up a few times. The chain is built from TRBV7-8 and TRBJ2-5; tentatively, D is TRBD1 or TRBD2 (5 bases each). V lost 4 bases and J lost 3, with 12 bases in between. The CDR3 is 14 residues long. The germline CDR1 and CDR2 sequences are SGHVS and FQNEAQ. The CDR3 loop is CASSSLGTKETQYF. The CDR3 DNA follows: TGTGCCAGCAGCTCACTCGGGACCAAAGAGACCCAGTACTTC.

This chain uses TRBV20-1 with TRBJ2-7; D might be TRBD1 (5 bases). The ends were cut back, 1 base at V and 0 bases at J, with 16 bases in the middle. The CDR3 covers 16 residues. Per the germline V gene, CDR1 is DFQATT and CDR2 is SNEGSKA (reference sequence). CDR3 DNA: TGCAGTGCTAGAGGGGCAGGGTACGACCTCTCCTACGAGCAGTACTTC. Amino acids: CSARGAGYDLSYEQYF.

The rearrangement joins TRBV7-2 to TRBJ2-2, with 9 bases aligning to TRBD2. V lost 2 bases and J lost 4; bases outside the gene matches: 11. Germline V gene sequence: CDR1 SGHTA, CDR2 FQGNSA. CDR3 length equals 18 residues. Written as DNA, the CDR3 is TGTGCCAGCAGCTTAAGAGGACTAGCGAGTACCTTCACCGGGGAGCTGTTTTTT. Protein sequence: CASSLRGLASTFTGELFF.

The chain uses TRBV7-2 and TRBJ2-5, with 7 bases that match TRBD2. V shed 0 bases and J 3 bases; nucleotides not matched to a gene: 4. CDR1 and CDR2 from the germline V gene are SGHTA and FQGNSA. CDR3 length: 15 amino acids. The CDR3 loop is CASSLAGGPEETQYF. The CDR3 bases are TGTGCCAGCAGCTTAGCGGGAGGGCCAGAAGAGACCCAGTACTTC.

This rearrangement joins TRBV6-5 to TRBJ1-5, with 7 bases matching TRBD1. This CDR3 is 17 amino acids long. CDR1 MNHEY and CDR2 SVGAGI come from the germline V gene. Trimming took 4 bases from V and 2 from J; bases not matched to a gene: 11. CDR3 sequence reads: CASSSRTQGLGNQPQHF. Here the CDR3 DNA reads TGTGCCAGCAGTTCACGAACACAGGGGCTGGGCAATCAGCCCCAGCATTTT.

J is TRBJ1-5 and V is TRBV7-8; possibly TRBD1 for D (6 bases). Trimming stripped 2 bases from V and 1 base from J, with 21 bases between. Germline CDR1 and CDR2: SGHVS and FQNEAQ. The CDR3 covers 19 residues. Here the CDR3 DNA reads TGTGCCAGCAGCTTATGGGGAAAACAGGGACGGGCGAGCAATCAGCCCCAGCATTTT. This sequence encodes CASSLWGKQGRASNQPQHF.

The chain uses TRBV7-2 and TRBJ2-4; perhaps TRBD1 as D (7 bases). Germline V gene lookup returns CDR1 SGHTA and CDR2 FQGNSA. CDR3 length equals 14 residues. Trimming pared 4 bases from V and 15 bases from J, leaving 22 bases between. CDR3 sequence (DNA): TGTGCCAGCAGCTCCTCCAGGGGGGCGCGTTTTCCGTACTTC. Translating gives CASSSSRGARFPYF.

This clonotype occurred a few times. The CDR3 is CASSYKGNYGYTF. CDR3 nucleotides: TGTGCCAGCAGTTATAAGGGGAACTATGGCTACACCTTC. This chain joins TRBV27 and TRBJ1-2, with D possibly TRBD1 on 5 matching bases. The CDR3 loop spans 13 amino acids. From germline, CDR1 is MNHEY and CDR2 SMNVEV (reference sequence). V lost 4 bases to trimming and J lost 2 bases, with 8 bases between them.

The CDR3 is CASRGMDDSNQPQHF. DNA of the CDR3: TGTGCCAGCAGGGGGATGGACGATAGCAATCAGCCCCAGCATTTT. V is TRBV2 and J is TRBJ1-5; no clear D. The CDR3 is made up of 15 amino acids. In germline, CDR1 is SNHLY, CDR2 FYNNEI. V lost 6 bases to trimming and J lost 0 bases, with 12 bases between them. Complete variable domain (other parts from reference TRBV2 and TRBJ1-5): EPEVTQTPSHQVTQMGQEVILRCVPISNHLYFYWYRQILGQKVEFLVSFYNNEISEKSEIFDDQFSVERPDGSNFTLKIRSTKLEDSAMYFCASRGMDDSNQPQHFGDGTRLSIL.